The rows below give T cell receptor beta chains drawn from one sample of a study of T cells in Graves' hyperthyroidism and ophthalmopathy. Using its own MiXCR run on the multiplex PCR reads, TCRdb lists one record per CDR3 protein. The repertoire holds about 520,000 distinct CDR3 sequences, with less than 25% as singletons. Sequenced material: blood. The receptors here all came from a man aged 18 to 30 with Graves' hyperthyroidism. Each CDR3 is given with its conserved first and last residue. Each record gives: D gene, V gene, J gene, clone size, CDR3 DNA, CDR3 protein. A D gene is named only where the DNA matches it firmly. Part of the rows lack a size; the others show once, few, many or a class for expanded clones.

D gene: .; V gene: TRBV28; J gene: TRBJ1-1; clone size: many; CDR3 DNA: TGTGCCAGCAGTATACAGGGATGGACTGAAGCTTTCTTT; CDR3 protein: CASSIQGWTEAFF
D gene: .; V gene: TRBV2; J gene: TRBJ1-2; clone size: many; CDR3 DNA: TGTGCCAGCAGTGAACTGGGAATGGACTATGGCTACACCTTC; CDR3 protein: CASSELGMDYGYTF
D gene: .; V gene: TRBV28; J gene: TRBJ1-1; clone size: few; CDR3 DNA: TGTGCCAGCAGTTTATGGGGGGGAGAAATGAACACTGAAGCTTTCTTT; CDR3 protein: CASSLWGGEMNTEAFF
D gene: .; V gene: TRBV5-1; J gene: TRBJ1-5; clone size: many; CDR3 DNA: TGCGCCAGCAGCTTGGGATTGGGTGGCAATCAGCCCCAGCATTTT; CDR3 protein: CASSLGLGGNQPQHF
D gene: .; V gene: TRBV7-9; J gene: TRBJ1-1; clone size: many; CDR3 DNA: TGTGCCAGCAGCTTAGTAGTCCCTCACCCTGAAGCTTTCTTT; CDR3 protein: CASSLVVPHPEAFF
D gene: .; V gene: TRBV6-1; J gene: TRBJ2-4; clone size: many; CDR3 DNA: TGTGCCAGCAGTGCCTCCGGACCCCTAAACATTCAGTACTTC; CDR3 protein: CASSASGPLNIQYF
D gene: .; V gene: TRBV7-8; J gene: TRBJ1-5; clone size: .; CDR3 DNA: TGTGCCAGCAGACCCGAATGGGGTTCCTCCCAGCCCCAGCATTTT; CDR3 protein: CASRPEWGSSQPQHF
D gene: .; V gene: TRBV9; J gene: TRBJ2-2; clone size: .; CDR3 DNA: TGTGCCAGCAGCGTCCGGGGGGCCAACACCGGGGAGCTGTTTTTT; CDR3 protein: CASSVRGANTGELFF
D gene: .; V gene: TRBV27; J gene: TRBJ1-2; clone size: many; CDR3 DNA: TGTGCCAGCAGTCACGGGATTGCCTATGGCTACACCTTC; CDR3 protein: CASSHGIAYGYTF
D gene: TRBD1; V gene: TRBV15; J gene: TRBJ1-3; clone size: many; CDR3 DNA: TGTGCCACCAGCCGGACAGGGACAGGAAACACCATATATTTT; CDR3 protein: CATSRTGTGNTIYF
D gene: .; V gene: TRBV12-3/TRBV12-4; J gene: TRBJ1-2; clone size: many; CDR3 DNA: TGTGCCAGCAGTTCATCCCCTTGGGGGCACGGCTACACCTTC; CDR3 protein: CASSSSPWGHGYTF
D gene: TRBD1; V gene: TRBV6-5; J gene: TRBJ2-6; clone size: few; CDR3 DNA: TGTGCCAGCAGTTCAGGACAGGCTGACTCTGGGGCCAACGTCCTGACTTTC; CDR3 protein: CASSSGQADSGANVLTF
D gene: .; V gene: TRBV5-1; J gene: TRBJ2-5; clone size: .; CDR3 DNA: TGCGCCAGCAGCCCAGGGTCGAGGGAAGAGACCCAGTACTTC; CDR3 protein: CASSPGSREETQYF
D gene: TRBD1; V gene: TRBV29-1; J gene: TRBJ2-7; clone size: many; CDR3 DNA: TGCAGCGTCCGGACAGGGCCCTACGAGCAGTACTTC; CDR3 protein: CSVRTGPYEQYF
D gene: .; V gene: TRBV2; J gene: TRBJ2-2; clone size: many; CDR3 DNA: TGTGCCAGCAGTGACAGGACCTTCTCGACCGGGGAGCTGTTTTTT; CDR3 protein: CASSDRTFSTGELFF
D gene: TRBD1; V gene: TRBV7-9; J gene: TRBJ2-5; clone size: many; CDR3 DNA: TGTGCCAGCAGCTGGGGACAGGGGGCCAGAGAGACCCAGTACTTC; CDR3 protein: CASSWGQGARETQYF
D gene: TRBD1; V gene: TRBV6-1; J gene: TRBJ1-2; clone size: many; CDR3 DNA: TGTGCCAGCAGTCCCGGGACAGCTAACTATGGCTACACCTTC; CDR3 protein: CASSPGTANYGYTF
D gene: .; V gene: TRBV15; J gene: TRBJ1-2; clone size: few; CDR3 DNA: TGTGCCACCAACCATCTAGAGTCCCCATATGGCTACACCTTC; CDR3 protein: CATNHLESPYGYTF
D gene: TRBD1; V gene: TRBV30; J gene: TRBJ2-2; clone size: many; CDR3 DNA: TGTGCCTGGAACACAGGGGCGAACACCGGGGAGCTGTTTTTT; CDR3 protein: CAWNTGANTGELFF
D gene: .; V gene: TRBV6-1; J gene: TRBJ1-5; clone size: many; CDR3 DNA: TGTGCCAGCAGTCAGAAACTACACCTGTATGAGAGGCCCCAGCATTTT; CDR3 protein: CASSQKLHLYERPQHF
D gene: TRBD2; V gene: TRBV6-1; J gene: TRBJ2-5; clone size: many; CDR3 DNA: TGTGCCAGCAACGGACTAGCGGGGGAAGAGACCCAGTACTTC; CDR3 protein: CASNGLAGEETQYF
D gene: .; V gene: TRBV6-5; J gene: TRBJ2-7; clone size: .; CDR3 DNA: TGTGCCAGCAGTTACTCGATTGCCGGCGAGCAGTACTTC; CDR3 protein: CASSYSIAGEQYF
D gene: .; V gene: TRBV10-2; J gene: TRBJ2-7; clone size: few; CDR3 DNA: TGCGCCAGCTTGAGTGACGAATACGAGCAGTACTTC; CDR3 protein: CASLSDEYEQYF
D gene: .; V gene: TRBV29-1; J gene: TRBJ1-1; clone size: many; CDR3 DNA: TGCAGCGTTGGGCCCCCAGCCGCTGAAGCTTTCTTT; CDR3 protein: CSVGPPAAEAFF
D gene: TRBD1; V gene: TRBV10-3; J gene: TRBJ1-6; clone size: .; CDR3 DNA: TGTGCCATCAGCGAGACAGGGGTGGTGTCACCCCTCCACTTT; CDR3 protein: CAISETGVVSPLHF
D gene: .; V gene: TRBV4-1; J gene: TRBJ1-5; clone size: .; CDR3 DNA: TGCGCCAGCAGCCAGGCGGACAGACGCCAGCCCCAGCATTTT; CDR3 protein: CASSQADRRQPQHF
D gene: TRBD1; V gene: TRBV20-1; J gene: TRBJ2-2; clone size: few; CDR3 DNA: TGCAGTGCTAGTGACAGGGTGACACCGGGGGAGCTGTTTTTT; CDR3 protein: CSASDRVTPGELFF
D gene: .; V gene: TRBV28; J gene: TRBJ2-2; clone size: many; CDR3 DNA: TGTGCCAGCAGTTCTACCGGGATCAACACCGGGGAGCTGTTTTTT; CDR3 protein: CASSSTGINTGELFF
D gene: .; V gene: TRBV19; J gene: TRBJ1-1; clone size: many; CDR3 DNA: TGTGCCATCTCAGCCTTAGGAGGCACTGAAACTTTCTTT; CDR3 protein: CAISALGGTETFF
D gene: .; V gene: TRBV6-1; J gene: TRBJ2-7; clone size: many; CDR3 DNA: TGTGCCAGCAGACCCCGGTTCGCCTACGAGCAGTACTTC; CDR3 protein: CASRPRFAYEQYF
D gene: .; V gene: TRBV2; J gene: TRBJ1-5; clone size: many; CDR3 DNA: TGTGCCAGCAGTGAACACGGGGGCAATCAGCCCCAGCATTTT; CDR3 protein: CASSEHGGNQPQHF
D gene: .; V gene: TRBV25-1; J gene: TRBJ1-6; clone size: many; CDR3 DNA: TGTGCCAGCAGTCAGGACGGGAAGTATTCACCCCTCCACTTT; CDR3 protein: CASSQDGKYSPLHF
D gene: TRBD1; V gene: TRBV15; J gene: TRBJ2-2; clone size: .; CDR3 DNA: TGTGCCACCAGCAGACAGGGGGCCGGGGAGCTGTTTTTT; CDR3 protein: CATSRQGAGELFF
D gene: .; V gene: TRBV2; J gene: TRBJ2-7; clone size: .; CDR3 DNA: TGTGCCAGCAGTGAAGCGCTCGCGGGTTACGAGCAGTACTTC; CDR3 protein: CASSEALAGYEQYF
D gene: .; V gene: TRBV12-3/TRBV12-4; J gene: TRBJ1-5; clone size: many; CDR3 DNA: TGTGCCAGCAGTTTGGGGCAGGCCAATCAGCCCCAGCATTTT; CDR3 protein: CASSLGQANQPQHF
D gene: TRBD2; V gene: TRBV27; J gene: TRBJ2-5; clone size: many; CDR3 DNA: TGTGCCAGCAGTTCTGGTTGGGGACTAGCCATAGAGACCCAGTACTTC; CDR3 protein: CASSSGWGLAIETQYF
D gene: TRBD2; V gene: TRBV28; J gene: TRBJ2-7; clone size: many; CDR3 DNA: TGTGCCAGCAGTTCGCCGCGGGGGACCCTCTCCTACGAGCAGTACTTC; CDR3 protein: CASSSPRGTLSYEQYF
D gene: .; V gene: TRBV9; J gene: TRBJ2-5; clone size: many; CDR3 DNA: TGTGCCAGCAGCGCCTTCGGGGGCACCTGGCAAGAGACCCAGTACTTC; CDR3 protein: CASSAFGGTWQETQYF
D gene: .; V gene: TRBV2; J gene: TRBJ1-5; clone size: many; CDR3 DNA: TGTGCCAGCAGAAGGGCTAATCAGCCCCAGCATTTT; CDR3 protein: CASRRANQPQHF
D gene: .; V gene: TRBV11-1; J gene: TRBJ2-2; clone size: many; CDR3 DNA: TGTGCCAGCAGCTTAGCGCTGGGAGGGGGCGCGCGCACCGGGGAGCTGTTTTTT; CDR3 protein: CASSLALGGGARTGELFF
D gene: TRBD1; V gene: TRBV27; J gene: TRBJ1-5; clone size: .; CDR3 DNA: TGTGCCAGCAGCCAAACAGGGGTAAGCCAGCCCCAGCATTTT; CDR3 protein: CASSQTGVSQPQHF
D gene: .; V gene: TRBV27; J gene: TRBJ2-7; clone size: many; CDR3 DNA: TGTGCCAGCAGTGGGGGTCCAAGCGTCGAGCAGTACTTC; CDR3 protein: CASSGGPSVEQYF
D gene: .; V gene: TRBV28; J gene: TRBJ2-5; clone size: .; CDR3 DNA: TGTGCCAGCTCGCGACAGCCAGAAGAGGAGACCCAGTACTTC; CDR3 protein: CASSRQPEEETQYF
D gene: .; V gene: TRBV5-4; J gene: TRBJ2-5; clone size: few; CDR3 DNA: TGTGCCAGCAGCTTGGGGTGGAATGAAGAGACCCAGTACTTC; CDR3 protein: CASSLGWNEETQYF
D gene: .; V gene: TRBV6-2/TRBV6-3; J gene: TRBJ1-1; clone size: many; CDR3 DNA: TGTGCCAGCAGTTACTCGGAAGTGAACACTGAAGCTTTCTTT; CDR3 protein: CASSYSEVNTEAFF
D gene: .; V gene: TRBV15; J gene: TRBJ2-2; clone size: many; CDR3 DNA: TGTGCCACCAGCAGAGTTGTGACTATTAACACCGGGGAGCTGTTTTTT; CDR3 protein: CATSRVVTINTGELFF
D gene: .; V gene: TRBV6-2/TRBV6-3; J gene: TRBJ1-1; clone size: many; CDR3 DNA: TGTGCCAGCAGCCCGGGTGCCCTCGCTGAAGCTTTCTTT; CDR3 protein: CASSPGALAEAFF
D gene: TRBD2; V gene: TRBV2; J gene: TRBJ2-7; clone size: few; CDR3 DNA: TGTGCCAGCAGCTGGGGGGGAAATTCCTACGAGCAGTACTTC; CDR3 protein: CASSWGGNSYEQYF
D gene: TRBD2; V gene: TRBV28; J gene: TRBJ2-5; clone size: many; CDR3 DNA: TGTGCCAGCAGTCGCTCTAGCGGGGGGGCCTTTTGGACCCAGTACTTC; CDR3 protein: CASSRSSGGAFWTQYF
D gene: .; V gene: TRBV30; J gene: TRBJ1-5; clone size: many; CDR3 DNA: TGTGCCTGGGACCGGGAAGGACTGCCAGTTCAGCCCCAGCATTTT; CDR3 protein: CAWDREGLPVQPQHF